A single sample is the source of the 4 T cell receptor beta chains below, sequenced in a study of CD8+ T cells in alopecia areata. TCR sequencing used cDNA made by reverse transcription of extracted RNA. Sequencing was performed with immunoSEQ multiplex PCR; in TCRdb, only in-frame clones are kept and a portion is missing. Of 150,000 to 200,000 clones listed, just under 65% are singletons. Described treatment: oral pan-JAK inhibitor, 5-10 mg twice daily. This material consisted of CD4+ T cells sorted from blood, taken around week 49, from a patient treated with tofacitinib. The receptors come from a human donor with alopecia areata.

The chain is built from TRBV30 and TRBJ2-5; 8 bases are shared with TRBD1. The J call is uncertain, as TRBJ2-7 better fits the DNA end. The CDR3 loop spans 12 amino acids. Germline V CDR1 and CDR2: GTSNPN, SVGIG (reference sequence). The CDR3, as DNA: TGTGCCTGCGGGGACAGGTTCTACGAGCAGTACTTC. As protein: CACGDRFYEQYF.

The V and J genes are TRBV10-3 and TRBJ1-4, with 9 bases aligning to TRBD1. The germline V gene encodes CDR1 ENHRY and CDR2 SYGVKD. After removal of 7 bases from V and 5 bases from J, the junction contained 2 bases not matched to a gene. The CDR3 is 13 amino acids. The CDR3 bases are TGTGCCATCAAGGGACAGGGCAATGAAAAACTGTTTTTT. Translated, it gives CAIKGQGNEKLFF.

The genes are TRBV19 and TRBJ1-5; D unresolved. Trimming cost V 7 bases and J 7 bases, with 14 bases left between them. The germline gives CDR1 LNHDA, CDR2 SQIVND (reference sequence). The CDR3 is made up of 13 amino acids. The CDR3 bases are TGTGCCAGTATCCCGGGCCCGGGCCAGCCCCAGCATTTT. It translates to CASIPGPGQPQHF.

The CDR3 sequence: CASSPLPLTEAFF. The CDR3 DNA is TGTGCCAGCAGTCCCCTCCCCCTCACTGAAGCTTTCTTT. The J gene is TRBJ1-1, the V gene TRBV27; D not resolved. CDR3 length: 13 amino acids. With 5 bases removed from V and 4 bases from J, the gap between germline ends came to 11 bases. Germline V CDR1 and CDR2: MNHEY, SMNVEV (reference sequence).